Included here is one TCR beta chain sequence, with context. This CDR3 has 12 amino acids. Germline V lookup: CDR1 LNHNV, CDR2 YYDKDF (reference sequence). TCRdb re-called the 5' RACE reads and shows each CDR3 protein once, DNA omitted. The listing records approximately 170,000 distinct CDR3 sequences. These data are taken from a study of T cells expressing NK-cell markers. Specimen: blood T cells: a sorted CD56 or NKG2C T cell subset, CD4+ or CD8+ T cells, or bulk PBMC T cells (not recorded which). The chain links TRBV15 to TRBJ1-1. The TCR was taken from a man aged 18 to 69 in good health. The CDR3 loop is CATSTPYTEAFF.